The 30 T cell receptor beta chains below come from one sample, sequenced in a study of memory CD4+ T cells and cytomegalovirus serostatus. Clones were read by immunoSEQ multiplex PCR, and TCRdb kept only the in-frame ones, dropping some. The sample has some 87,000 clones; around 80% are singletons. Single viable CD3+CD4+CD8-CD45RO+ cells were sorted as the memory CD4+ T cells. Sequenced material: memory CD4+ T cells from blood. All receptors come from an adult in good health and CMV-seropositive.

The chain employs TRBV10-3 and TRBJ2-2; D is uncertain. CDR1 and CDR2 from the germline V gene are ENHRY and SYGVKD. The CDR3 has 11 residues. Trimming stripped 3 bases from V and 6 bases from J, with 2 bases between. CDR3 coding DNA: TGTGCCATCAGTGATCCCGGGGAGCTGTTTTTT. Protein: CAISDPGELFF.

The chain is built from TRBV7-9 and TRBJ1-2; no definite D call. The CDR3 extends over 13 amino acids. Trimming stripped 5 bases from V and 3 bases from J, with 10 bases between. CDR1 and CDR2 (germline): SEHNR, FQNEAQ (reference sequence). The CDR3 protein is CASSPGPYYGYTF. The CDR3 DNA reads TGTGCCAGCAGCCCCGGGCCTTACTATGGCTACACCTTC.

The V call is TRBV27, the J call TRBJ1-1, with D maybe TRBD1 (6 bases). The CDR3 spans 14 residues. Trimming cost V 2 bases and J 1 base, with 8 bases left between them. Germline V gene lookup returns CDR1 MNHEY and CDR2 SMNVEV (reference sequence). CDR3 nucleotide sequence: TGTGCCAGCAGTTTAAGACAGGAGAACACTGAAGCTTTCTTT. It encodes CASSLRQENTEAFF.

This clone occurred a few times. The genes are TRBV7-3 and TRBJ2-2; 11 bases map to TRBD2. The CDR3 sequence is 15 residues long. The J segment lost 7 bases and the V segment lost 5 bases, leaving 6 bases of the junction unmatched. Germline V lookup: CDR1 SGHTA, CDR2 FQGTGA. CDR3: CASSATSGSGGELFF. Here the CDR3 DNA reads TGTGCCAGCAGCGCAACTAGCGGGAGCGGCGGGGAGCTGTTTTTT.

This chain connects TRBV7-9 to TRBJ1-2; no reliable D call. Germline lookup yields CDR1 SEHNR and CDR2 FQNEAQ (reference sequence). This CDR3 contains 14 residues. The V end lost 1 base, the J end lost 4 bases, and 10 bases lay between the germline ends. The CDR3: CASSLGQELYGYTF. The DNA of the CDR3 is TGTGCCAGCAGCTTAGGCCAGGAGCTCTATGGCTACACCTTC.

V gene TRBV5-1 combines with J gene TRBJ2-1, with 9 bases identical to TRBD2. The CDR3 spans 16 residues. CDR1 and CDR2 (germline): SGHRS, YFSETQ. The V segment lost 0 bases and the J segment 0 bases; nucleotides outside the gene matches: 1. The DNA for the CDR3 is TGCGCCAGCAGCTTGGAAGCGGGGGGCTCCTACAATGAGCAGTTCTTC. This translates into CASSLEAGGSYNEQFF.

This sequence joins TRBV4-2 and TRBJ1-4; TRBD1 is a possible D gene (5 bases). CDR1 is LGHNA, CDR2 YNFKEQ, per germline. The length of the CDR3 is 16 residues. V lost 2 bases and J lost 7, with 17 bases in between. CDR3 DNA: TGTGCCAGCAGCCAATTTTCGGGGACCGAAAGTGAAAAACTGTTTTTT. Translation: CASSQFSGTESEKLFF.

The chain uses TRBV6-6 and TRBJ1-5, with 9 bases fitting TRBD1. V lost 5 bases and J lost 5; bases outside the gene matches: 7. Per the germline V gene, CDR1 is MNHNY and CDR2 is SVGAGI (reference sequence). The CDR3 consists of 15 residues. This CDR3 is CASSPQTGGDQPQHF. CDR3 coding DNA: TGTGCCAGCAGTCCCCAGACAGGGGGGGATCAGCCCCAGCATTTT.

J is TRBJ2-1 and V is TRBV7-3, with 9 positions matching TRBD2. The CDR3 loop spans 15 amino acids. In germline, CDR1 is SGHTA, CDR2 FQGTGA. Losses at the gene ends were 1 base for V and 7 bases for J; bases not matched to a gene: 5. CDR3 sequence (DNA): TGTGCCAGCAGCTTAAGCGGGAGGGCCCGGAATGAGCAGTTCTTC. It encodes CASSLSGRARNEQFF.

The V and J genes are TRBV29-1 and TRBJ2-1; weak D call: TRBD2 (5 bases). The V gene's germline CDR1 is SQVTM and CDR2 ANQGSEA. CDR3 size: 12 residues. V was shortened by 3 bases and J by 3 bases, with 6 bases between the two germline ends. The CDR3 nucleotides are TGCAGCGTTGAGGGAGACTACAATGAGCAGTTCTTC. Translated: CSVEGDYNEQFF.

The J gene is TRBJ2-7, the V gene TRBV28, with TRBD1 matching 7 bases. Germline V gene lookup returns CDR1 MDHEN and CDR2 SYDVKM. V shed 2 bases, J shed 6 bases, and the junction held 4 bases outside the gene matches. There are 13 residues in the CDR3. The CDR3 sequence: CASSLVNRGEQYF. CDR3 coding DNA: TGTGCCAGCAGTTTAGTAAACAGGGGCGAGCAGTACTTC.

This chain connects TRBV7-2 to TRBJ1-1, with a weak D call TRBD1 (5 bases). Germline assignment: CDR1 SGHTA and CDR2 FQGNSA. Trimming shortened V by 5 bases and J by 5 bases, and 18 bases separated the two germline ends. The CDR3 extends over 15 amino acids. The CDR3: CASSAPGGLGTEAFF. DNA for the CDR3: TGTGCCAGCAGCGCGCCGGGGGGATTGGGGACTGAAGCTTTCTTT.

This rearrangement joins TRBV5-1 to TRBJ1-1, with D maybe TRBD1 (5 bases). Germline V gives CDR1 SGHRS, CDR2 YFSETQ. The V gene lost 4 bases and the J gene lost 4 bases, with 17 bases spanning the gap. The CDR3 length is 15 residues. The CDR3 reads CASSQYTGGTTEAFF. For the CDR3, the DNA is TGCGCCAGCAGCCAATACACTGGTGGGACCACTGAAGCTTTCTTT.

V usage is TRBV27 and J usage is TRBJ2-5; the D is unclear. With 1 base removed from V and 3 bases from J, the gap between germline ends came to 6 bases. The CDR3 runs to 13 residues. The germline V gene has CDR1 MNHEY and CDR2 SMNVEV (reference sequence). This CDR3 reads CASSLWNKETQYF. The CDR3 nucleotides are TGTGCCAGCAGTTTATGGAATAAAGAGACCCAGTACTTC.

The CDR3 bases are TGTGCCAGCAGCTTGGGTGGGAGGGGGGCCCTCAATGAGCAGTTCTTC. This translates into CASSLGGRGALNEQFF. V is TRBV5-4 and J is TRBJ2-1; TRBD2 is a possible D gene (7 bases). The germline V gene has CDR1 SGHNT and CDR2 YYREEE (reference sequence). The CDR3 consists of 16 residues. V lost 0 bases and J lost 6, with 16 bases in between.

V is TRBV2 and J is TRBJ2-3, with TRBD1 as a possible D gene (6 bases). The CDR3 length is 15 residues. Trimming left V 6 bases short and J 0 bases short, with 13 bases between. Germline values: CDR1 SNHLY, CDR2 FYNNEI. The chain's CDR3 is CASRPAGVSTDTQYF. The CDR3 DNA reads TGTGCCAGCAGGCCTGCAGGGGTTAGCACAGATACGCAGTATTTT.

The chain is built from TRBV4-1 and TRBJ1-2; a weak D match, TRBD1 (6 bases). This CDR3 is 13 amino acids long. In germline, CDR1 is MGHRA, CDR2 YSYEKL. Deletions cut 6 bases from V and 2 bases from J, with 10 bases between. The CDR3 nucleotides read TGCGCCAGCAGTTTAACAGGGAACTATGGCTACACCTTC. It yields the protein CASSLTGNYGYTF.

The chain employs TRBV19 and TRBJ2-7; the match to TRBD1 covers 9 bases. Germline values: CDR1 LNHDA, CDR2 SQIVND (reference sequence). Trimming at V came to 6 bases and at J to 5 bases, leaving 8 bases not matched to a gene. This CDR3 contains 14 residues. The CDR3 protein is CASSFTGGVDEQYF. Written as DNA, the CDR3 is TGTGCCAGTAGCTTCACAGGGGGCGTGGACGAGCAGTACTTC.

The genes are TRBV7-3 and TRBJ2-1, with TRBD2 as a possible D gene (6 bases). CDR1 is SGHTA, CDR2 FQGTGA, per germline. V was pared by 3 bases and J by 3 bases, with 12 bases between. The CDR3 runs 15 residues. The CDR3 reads CASSFPGRGYNEQFF. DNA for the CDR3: TGTGCCAGCAGCTTTCCTGGGCGGGGCTACAATGAGCAGTTCTTC.

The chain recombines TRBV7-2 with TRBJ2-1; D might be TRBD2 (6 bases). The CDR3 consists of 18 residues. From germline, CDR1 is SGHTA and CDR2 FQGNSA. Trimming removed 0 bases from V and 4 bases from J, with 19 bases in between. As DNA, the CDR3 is TGTGCCAGCAGCTTAGCTTCAGTCGGGCTGGGGGGTTACAATGAGCAGTTCTTC. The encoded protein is CASSLASVGLGGYNEQFF.

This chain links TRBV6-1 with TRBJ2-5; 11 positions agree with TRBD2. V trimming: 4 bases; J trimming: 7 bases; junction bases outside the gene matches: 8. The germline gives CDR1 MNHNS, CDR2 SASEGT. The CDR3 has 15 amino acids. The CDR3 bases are TGTGCCAGCAGTGCAACTAGCGGGAGATTGGGGACCCAGTACTTC. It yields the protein CASSATSGRLGTQYF.

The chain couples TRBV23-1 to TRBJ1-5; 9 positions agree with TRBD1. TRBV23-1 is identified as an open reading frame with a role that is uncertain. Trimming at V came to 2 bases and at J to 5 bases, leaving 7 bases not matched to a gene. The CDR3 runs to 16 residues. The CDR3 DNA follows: TGCGCCAGCAGTCAACTCGGGGGACAGGGATATCAGCCCCAGCATTTT. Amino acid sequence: CASSQLGGQGYQPQHF.

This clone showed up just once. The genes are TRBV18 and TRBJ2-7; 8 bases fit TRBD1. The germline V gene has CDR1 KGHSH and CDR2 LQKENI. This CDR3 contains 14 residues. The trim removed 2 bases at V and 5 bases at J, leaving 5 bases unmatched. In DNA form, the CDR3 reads TGTGCCAGCTCACCAGCAGGGGGCAGGAACGAGCAGTACTTC. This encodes CASSPAGGRNEQYF.

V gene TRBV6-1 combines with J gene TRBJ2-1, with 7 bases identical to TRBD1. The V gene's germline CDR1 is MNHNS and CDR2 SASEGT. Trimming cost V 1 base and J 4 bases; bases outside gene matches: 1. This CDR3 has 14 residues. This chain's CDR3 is CASSEGGQYNEQFF. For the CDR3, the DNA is TGTGCCAGCAGTGAAGGGGGACAGTACAATGAGCAGTTCTTC.

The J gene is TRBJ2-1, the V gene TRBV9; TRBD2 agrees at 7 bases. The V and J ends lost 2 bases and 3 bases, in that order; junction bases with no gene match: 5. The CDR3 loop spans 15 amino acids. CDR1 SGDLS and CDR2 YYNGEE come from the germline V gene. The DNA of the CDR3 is TGTGCCAGCAGCGTCAAAGCGGGACGCTACAATGAGCAGTTCTTC. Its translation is CASSVKAGRYNEQFF.

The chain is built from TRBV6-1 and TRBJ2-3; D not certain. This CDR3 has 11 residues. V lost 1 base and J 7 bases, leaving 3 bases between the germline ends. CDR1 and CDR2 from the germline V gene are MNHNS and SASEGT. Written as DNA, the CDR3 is TGTGCCAGCAGTGAAGGGTATACGCAGTATTTT. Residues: CASSEGYTQYF.

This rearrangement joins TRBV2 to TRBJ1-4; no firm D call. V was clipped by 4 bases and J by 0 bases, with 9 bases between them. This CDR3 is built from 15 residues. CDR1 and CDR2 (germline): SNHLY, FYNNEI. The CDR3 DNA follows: TGTGCCAGCAGTGTTCCTCAGGCAACTAATGAAAAACTGTTTTTT. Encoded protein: CASSVPQATNEKLFF.

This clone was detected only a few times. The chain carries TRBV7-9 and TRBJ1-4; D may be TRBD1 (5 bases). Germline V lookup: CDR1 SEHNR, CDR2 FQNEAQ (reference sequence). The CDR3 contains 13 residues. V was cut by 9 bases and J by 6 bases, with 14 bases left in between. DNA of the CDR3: TGTGCCAGTACCCGGGACGGATATGAAAAACTGTTTTTT. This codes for CASTRDGYEKLFF.

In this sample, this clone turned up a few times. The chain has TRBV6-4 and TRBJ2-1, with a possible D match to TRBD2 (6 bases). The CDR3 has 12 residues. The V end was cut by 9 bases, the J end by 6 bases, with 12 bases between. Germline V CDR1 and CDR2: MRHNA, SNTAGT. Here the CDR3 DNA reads TGTGCCAGATGGACTAATGCCAATGAGCAGTTCTTC. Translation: CARWTNANEQFF.

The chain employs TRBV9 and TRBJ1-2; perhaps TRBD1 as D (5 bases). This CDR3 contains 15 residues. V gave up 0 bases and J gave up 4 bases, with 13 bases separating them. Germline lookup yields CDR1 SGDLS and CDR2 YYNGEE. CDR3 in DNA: TGTGCCAGCAGCGTAGGTGATAGGGGCAGCTATGGCTACACCTTC. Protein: CASSVGDRGSYGYTF.